What follows describes a single TCR beta chain. Its antigen is still unknown. The sample originates from a study of blood T cells in healthy people across ages. Findings and caveats of the study: The percentage of naive T cells correlated strongly with TCR beta diversity. Relative to aged donors, long-lived donors carried more naive CD4+ cells and displayed higher diversity. Age showed a roughly linear inverse relationship with TCR beta diversity per million T cells.

Germline CDR1 is MNHEY and CDR2 is SMNVEV (reference sequence). V was pared by 6 bases and J by 8 bases, with 25 bases between. This CDR3 has 17 residues. Using a J-beta primer mix together with a sample-barcoded 5' primer, a second PCR was run for roughly 6 to 11 cycles. Each CDR3 protein gets one entry after TCRdb re-called the 5' RACE reads with MiXCR. The table shows under 850,000 distinct CDR3 sequences, with roughly 35% occurring only once. The chain combines TRBV27 with TRBJ2-2, with D perhaps being TRBD1 or TRBD2 (7 bases each). Sample: blood. The TCR was taken from a man between 18 and 29 years old in good health. The CDR3, as DNA: TGTGCCAGCAGCAGCCGGGGAGGGGGCGCAATTATGGGGGAGCTGTTTTTT. This encodes CASSSRGGGAIMGELFF.